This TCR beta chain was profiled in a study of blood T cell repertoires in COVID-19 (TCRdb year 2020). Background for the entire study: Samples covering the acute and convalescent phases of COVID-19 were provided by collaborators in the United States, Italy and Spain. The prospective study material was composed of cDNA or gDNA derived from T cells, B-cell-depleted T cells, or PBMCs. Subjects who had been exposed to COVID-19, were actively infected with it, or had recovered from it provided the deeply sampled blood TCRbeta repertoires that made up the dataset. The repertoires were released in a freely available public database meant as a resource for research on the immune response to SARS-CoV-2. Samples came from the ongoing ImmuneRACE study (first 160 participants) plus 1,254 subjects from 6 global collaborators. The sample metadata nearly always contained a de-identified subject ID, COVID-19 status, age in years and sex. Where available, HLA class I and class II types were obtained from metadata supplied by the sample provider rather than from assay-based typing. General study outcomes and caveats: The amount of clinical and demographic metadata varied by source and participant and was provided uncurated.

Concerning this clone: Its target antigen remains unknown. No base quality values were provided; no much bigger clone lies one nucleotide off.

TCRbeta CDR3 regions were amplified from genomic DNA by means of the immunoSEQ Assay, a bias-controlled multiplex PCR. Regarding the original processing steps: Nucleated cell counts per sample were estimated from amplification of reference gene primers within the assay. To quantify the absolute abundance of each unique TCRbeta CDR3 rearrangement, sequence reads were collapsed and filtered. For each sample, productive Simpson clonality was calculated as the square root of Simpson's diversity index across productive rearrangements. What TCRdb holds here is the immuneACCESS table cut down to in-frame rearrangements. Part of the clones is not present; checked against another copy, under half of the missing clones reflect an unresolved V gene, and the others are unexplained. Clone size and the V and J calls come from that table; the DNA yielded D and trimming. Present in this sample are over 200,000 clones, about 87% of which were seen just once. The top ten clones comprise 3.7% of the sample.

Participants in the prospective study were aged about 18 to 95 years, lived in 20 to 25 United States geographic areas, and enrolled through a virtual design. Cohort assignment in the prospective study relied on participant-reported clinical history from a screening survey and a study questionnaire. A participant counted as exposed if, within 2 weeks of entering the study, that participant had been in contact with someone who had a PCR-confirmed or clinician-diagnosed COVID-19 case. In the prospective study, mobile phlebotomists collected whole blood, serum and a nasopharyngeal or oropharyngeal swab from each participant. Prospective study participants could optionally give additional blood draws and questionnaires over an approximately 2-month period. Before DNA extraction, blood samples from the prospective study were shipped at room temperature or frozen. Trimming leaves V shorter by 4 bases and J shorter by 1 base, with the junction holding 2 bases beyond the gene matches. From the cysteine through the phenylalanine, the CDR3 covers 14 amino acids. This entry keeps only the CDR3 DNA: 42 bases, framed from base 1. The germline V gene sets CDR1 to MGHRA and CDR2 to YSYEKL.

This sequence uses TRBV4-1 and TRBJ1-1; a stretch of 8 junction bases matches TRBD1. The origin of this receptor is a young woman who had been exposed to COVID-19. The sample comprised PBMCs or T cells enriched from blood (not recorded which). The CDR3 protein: CASSRTGQNTEAFF. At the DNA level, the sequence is TGCGCCAGCAGCCGGACAGGGCAGAACACTGAAGCTTTCTTT.